A single sample is the source of the 6 T cell receptor beta chains below, sequenced in a study of identifying expanded T cells in peripheral blood. The table came from immunoSEQ multiplex PCR; TCRdb's copy has only in-frame clones and leaves some out. The sample comprises about 110,000 clones, around 88% of which are singletons, and around 17% rests with the top ten. The sequencing input was blood. The source is a person aged 18 to 75 in good health.

V is TRBV4-3 and J is TRBJ2-1, with 7 bases matching TRBD2. This CDR3 has 17 residues. CDR1 and CDR2 from the germline V gene are LGHNA and YSLEER. V lost 0 bases and J lost 4; bases outside the gene matches: 9. The CDR3 protein is CASSQEPWGGSYNEQFF. The CDR3 coding sequence is TGCGCCAGCAGCCAAGAGCCGTGGGGGGGAAGTTACAATGAGCAGTTCTTC.

This chain connects TRBV5-4 to TRBJ1-2; the D is unclear. V lost 4 bases and J lost 0, with 10 bases in between. The V gene's germline CDR1 is SGHNT and CDR2 YYREEE (reference sequence). This CDR3 comprises 14 residues. CDR3 in DNA: TGTGCCAGCAGCCGGGAGCTTCCTAACTATGGCTACACCTTC. The encoded protein is CASSRELPNYGYTF.

The CDR3 sequence: CARSKGVYNEQFF. The CDR3 DNA reads TGTGCCAGAAGCAAGGGGGTTTACAATGAGCAGTTCTTC. The chain employs TRBV5-3 and TRBJ2-1, with D perhaps TRBD1 (6 bases). TRBV5-3 is given ORF status, its function remaining uncertain. Trimming took off 4 bases at V and 4 bases at J, with 9 bases between the two ends. This CDR3 has 13 amino acids.

The chain has TRBV5-6 and TRBJ2-2; D is possibly TRBD2 (5 bases). Germline-derived CDR1 and CDR2 are SGHDT and YYEEEE. The CDR3 length is 17 residues. The germline V and J ends were trimmed by 2 bases and 3 bases, with 17 bases remaining between them. The CDR3 loop reads CASSFMTAGGDTGELFF. The DNA of the CDR3 is TGTGCCAGCAGCTTCATGACGGCAGGAGGAGACACCGGGGAGCTGTTTTTT.

The chain couples TRBV19 to TRBJ2-4; 8 bases fit TRBD2. Losses at the gene ends were 10 bases for V and 3 bases for J; bases not matched to a gene: 8. The CDR3 contains 14 residues. CDR1 is LNHDA, CDR2 SQIVND, per germline (reference sequence). The CDR3 sequence: CATSGRGVKNIQYF. The CDR3 bases are TGTGCCACCTCCGGGCGGGGGGTCAAAAACATTCAGTACTTC.

This clone was counted a few times. V and J are TRBV5-1 and TRBJ1-5; D is perhaps TRBD1 (5 bases). The CDR3 covers 14 residues. Germline V gene data show CDR1 as SGHRS and CDR2 as YFSETQ. Trimming removed 2 bases from V and 9 bases from J, with 15 bases in between. The CDR3 DNA is TGCGCCAGCAGCTTAATCGGGGGACCATGGCCCCAGCATTTT. The encoded protein is CASSLIGGPWPQHF.